This T cell receptor beta chain was identified during a study of blood T cell repertoires in COVID-19. Study background: Some COVID-19 samples were acute and others convalescent; all came from the United States, Italy and Spain. Sources were T cells, B-cell-depleted T cells, or PBMCs; the material itself was cDNA or gDNA.

Under the authors' procedure: Reference gene primer amplification gave estimated nucleated cell counts. Using immunoSEQ multiplex PCR, the repertoire was profiled, and TCRdb retains in-frame clones only, with some absent. The DNA gave D and trimming, while V, J and clone size come from that table. The sample holds around 300,000 clones, 85% to 90% seen once. A remark on this clone: This sample also contains other DNA sequences that code for the same CDR3.

Germline V gives CDR1 SGHTA, CDR2 FQGNSA. The CDR3 runs 13 residues. V lost 1 base to trimming and J lost 6 bases, with 6 bases between them. The receptor was derived from a human donor in a cohort sampled during active COVID-19. The source material was peripheral blood. The chain joins TRBV7-2 to TRBJ1-4; D gene unclear. The CDR3 nucleotides are TGTGCCAGCAGCTTAGACCGGGATGAAAAACTGTTTTTT. Protein product: CASSLDRDEKLFF.